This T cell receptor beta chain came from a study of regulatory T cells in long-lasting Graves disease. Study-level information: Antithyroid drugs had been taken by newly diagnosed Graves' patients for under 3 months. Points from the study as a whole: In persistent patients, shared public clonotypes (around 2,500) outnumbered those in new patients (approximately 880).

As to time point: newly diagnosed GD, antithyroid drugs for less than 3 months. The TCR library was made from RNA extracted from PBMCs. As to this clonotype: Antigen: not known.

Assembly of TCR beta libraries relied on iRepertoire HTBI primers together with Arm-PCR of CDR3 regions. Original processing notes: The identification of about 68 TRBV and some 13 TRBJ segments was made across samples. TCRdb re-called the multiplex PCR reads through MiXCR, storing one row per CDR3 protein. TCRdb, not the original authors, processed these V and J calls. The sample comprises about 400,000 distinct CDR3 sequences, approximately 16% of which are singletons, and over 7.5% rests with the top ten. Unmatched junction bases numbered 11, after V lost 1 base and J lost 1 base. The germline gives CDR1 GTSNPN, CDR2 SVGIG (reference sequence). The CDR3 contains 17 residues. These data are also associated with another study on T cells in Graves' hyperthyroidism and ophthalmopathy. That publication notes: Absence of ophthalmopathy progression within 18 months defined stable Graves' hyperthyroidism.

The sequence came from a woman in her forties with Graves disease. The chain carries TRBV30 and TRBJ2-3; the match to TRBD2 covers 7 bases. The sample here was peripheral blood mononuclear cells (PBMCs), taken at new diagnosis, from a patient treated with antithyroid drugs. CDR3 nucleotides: TGTGCCTGGAGTGAAGCTCAAGGGACTACAGGCACAGATACGCAGTATTTT. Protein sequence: CAWSEAQGTTGTDTQYF.